This TCR beta chain stems from a study of T-cell memory formation after mild COVID-19. This clonotype showed up just once. CDR1 SGHDT and CDR2 YYEEEE come from the germline V gene. There are 15 residues in the CDR3. V was shortened by 0 bases and J by 1 base, with 10 bases between the two germline ends. TCRdb analysed the 5' RACE reads with MiXCR anew, one entry per CDR3 protein. The sample lists about 15,000 distinct CDR3 sequences, approximately 19% occurring once. This chain uses TRBV5-6 with TRBJ1-1; TRBD1 is a possible D gene (5 bases). Sequences were obtained from PBMCs or a T cell subset sorted from them (not recorded which). This receptor was obtained from an adult woman who had mild COVID-19 (a few samples of this study predate the infection). Cell type and time point are not known. The CDR3 region is CASSLDRGRNTEAFF. CDR3 sequence (DNA): TGTGCCAGCAGCTTGGATCGGGGCAGGAACACTGAAGCTTTCTTT. The full variable domain, with the rest looked up from reference TRBV5-6 and TRBJ1-1, is DAGVTQSPTHLIKTRGQQVTLRCSPKSGHDTVSWYQQALGQGPQFIFQYYEEEERQRGNFPDRFSGHQFPNYSSELNVNALLLGDSALYLCASSLDRGRNTEAFFGQGTRLTVV.